This TCR beta chain was recorded in a study of OX40 agonist ivuxolimab in advanced cancers. Study-level background: The group had a mean age of 60 years, ranged from about 20 to 79, and was 82.7% male. Partial responses were seen in three patients, one with hepatocellular carcinoma and two with cutaneous melanoma. Points from the study as a whole: Among the least clonally expanded were partial responders at 0.1-3.0 mg/kg.

Germline V CDR1 and CDR2: KGHSH, LQKENI. V was pared by 0 bases and J by 1 base, with 7 bases between. The CDR3 has 14 amino acids. This clone was counted between two and nine times. Its specificity is not known. The table came from immunoSEQ multiplex PCR; TCRdb's copy has only in-frame clones and leaves some out. Among 65,000 to 70,000 clones listed, around 83% were seen once. Sample: CD4+ or CD8+ T cells sorted from blood, taken in a trial of the OX40 agonist ivuxolimab. The clonotype comes from an adult with an advanced solid tumor such as melanoma, head and neck, liver or kidney cancer. The gene calls are TRBV18 and TRBJ2-7; TRBD2 is a possible D gene (6 bases). CDR3 sequence reads: CASSPPRGSYEQYF. The CDR3, as DNA: TGTGCCAGCTCACCACCGCGGGGTTCCTACGAGCAGTACTTC.